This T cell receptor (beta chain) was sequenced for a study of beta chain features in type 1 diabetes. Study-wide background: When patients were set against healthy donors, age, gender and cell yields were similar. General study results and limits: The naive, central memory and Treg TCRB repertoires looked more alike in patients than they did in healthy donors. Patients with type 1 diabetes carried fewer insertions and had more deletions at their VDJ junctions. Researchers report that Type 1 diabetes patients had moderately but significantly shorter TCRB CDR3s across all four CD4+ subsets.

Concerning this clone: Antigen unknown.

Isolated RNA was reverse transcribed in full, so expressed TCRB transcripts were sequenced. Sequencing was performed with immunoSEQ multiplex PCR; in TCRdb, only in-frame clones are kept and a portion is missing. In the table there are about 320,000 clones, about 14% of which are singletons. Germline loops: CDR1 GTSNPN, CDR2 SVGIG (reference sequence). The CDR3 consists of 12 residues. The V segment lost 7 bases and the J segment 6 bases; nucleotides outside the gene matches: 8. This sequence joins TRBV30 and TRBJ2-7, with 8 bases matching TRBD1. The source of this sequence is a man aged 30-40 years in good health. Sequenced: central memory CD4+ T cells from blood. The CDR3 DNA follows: TGTGCCTCAATTTTGGGGACAGGCGAGCAGTACGTC. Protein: CASILGTGEQYV.